This T cell receptor (beta chain) was profiled in a study of T cells after yellow fever vaccination. The CDR3 extends over 18 amino acids. CDR1 and CDR2 (germline): DFQATT, SNEGSKA (reference sequence). V dropped 1 base and J dropped 0; count of bases not matched to a gene: 11. Only a few counts were recorded for this clonotype. TCRdb re-derived calls from the 5' RACE reads in MiXCR, one entry per CDR3 protein. The sample records about 360,000 distinct CDR3 sequences, approximately 6% being singletons. The TCR sequence derives from a man in his thirties or forties who received the YFV17D yellow fever vaccine. The sample consisted of PBMCs, taken 5 days after the yellow fever booster vaccination. The chain employs TRBV20-1 and TRBJ2-5, with TRBD1 matching 10 bases. This chain's CDR3 is CSARVEPPGQGHQETQYF. The CDR3 DNA reads TGCAGTGCTAGAGTTGAACCTCCGGGACAGGGGCACCAAGAGACCCAGTACTTC.